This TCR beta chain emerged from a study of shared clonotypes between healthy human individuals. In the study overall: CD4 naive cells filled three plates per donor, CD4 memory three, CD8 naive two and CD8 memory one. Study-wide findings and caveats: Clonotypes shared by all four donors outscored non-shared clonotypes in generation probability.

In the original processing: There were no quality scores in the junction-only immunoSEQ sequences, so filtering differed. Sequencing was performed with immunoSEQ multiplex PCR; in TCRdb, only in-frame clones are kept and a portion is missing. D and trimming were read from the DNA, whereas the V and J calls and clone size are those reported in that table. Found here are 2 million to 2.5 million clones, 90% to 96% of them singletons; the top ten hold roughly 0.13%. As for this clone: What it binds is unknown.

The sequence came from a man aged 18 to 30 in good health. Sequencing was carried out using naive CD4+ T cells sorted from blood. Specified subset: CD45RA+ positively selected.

CDR3 DNA: TGCGCCAGCAGCCTTGAGGGGGGGGGTCCCTCCTACGAGCAGTACTTC. As protein: CASSLEGGGPSYEQYF. The V gene is TRBV4-3, the J gene TRBJ2-7, with D tentatively TRBD2 (7 bases). The germline gives CDR1 LGHNA, CDR2 YSLEER. There are 16 residues in the CDR3. V lost 4 bases to trimming and J lost 0 bases, with 16 bases between them.